This T cell receptor beta chain derives from a study of cytotoxic CD8 clonotypes in ibrutinib-treated CLL. Across the study: Complete response was seen in 2 patients and partial in about 24; about twelve progressed and roughly 14 stayed remitted after a median roughly six years.

In germline, CDR1 is MNHEY, CDR2 SMNVEV (reference sequence). Between the trimmed V and J ends, which lost 2 bases and 5 bases, there was a span of 10 bases. The CDR3 covers 14 residues. This clone has more than one count but fewer than ten. Its antigen remains unknown. Libraries were prepared by immunoSEQ multiplex PCR; TCRdb keeps only in-frame clonotypes and omits some of them. Among roughly 200,000 clones listed, roughly 72% were seen once. The study's findings and limits: Rare overall, public clonotypes shrank or held steady under therapy. Sampling schedules were unmatched across sustained-remission and progressing patients.

Cryopreserved PBMCs provided roughly 2 micrograms of genomic DNA for the TCR beta libraries. The genes are TRBV27 and TRBJ2-1; the D gene is possibly TRBD2 (5 bases). The sample consisted of PBMCs, taken after 24 months of ibrutinib treatment. The TCR comes from a human donor with chronic lymphocytic leukemia. This CDR3 is CASSLEGYDNEQFF. The CDR3 DNA reads as TGTGCCAGCAGTTTAGAGGGCTATGACAATGAGCAGTTCTTC.